This TCR beta chain was documented in a study of shared clonotypes between healthy human individuals. General study points: Across subsets, estimated richness was generally greater for naive than for memory populations.

Assay used: immunoSEQ multiplex PCR; TCRdb lists only in-frame clones, some missing. Here the sample spans around 610,000 clones, 95% to 96% being singletons. The CDR3 has 15 residues. Trimming took off 0 bases at V and 7 bases at J, with 16 bases between the two ends. From germline, CDR1 is GTSNPN and CDR2 SVGIG (reference sequence). CD45RO-negative, CCR7-positively selected cells formed the naive CD8 fraction, excluding terminally differentiated effector memory CD45RA+ cells. The sample holds one count of this clone. What it binds is unknown. The source is a woman aged 30 to 39 in good health. Material: naive CD8+ T cells sorted from blood. The chain combines TRBV30 with TRBJ1-5; the D is unclear. In DNA, the CDR3 is TGTGCCTGGAGTGTACGGGGAGAGGGATGGCAGCCCCAGCATTTT. As protein: CAWSVRGEGWQPQHF.